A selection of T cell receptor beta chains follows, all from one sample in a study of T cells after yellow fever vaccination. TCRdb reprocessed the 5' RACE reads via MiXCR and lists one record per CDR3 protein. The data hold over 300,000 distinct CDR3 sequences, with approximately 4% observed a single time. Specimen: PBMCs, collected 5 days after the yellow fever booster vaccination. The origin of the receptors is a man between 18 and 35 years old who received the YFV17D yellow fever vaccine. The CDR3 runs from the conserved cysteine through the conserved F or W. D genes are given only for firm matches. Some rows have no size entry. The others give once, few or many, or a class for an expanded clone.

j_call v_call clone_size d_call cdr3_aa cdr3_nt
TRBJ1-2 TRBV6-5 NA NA CASTQGQGRRGYTF TGTGCCAGCACCCAAGGGCAGGGTCGTCGCGGCTACACCTTC
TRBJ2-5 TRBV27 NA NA CASSTLTGNQETQYF TGTGCCAGCAGCACTCTGACGGGGAACCAAGAGACCCAGTACTTC
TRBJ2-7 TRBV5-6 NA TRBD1 CASSRVGQDSYEQYF TGTGCCAGCAGCCGGGTGGGACAGGACTCCTACGAGCAGTACTTC
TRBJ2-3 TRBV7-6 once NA CASSLLQSGYTQYF TGTGCCAGCAGCTTACTTCAGTCGGGCTATACGCAGTATTTT
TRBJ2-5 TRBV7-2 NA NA CASSLFKETQYF TGTGCCAGCAGCTTATTTAAAGAGACCCAGTACTTC
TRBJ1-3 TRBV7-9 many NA CASSLWETGNTIYF TGTGCCAGCAGCTTATGGGAAACTGGAAACACCATATATTTT
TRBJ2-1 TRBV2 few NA CASSDQAGRRNEQFF TGTGCCAGCAGTGATCAAGCAGGGAGGAGAAATGAGCAGTTCTTC
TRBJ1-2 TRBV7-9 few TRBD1 CASSFGTGRRYTF TGTGCCAGCAGCTTCGGGACAGGACGACGCTACACCTTC
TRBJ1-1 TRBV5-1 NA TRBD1 CASSLGGTGSPWGTEAFF TGCGCCAGCAGCTTGGGCGGGACAGGGTCCCCCTGGGGCACTGAAGCTTTCTTT
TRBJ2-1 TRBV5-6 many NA CASSLGRSSYNEQFF TGTGCCAGCAGCTTGGGTCGTAGCTCCTACAATGAGCAGTTCTTC
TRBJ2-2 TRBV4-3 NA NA CARSQGTGHTGELFF TGCGCCAGAAGCCAAGGGACGGGGCACACCGGGGAGCTGTTTTTT
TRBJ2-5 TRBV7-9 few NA CASSLRKGDIAPETQYF TGTGCCAGCAGCTTACGTAAGGGGGACATAGCCCCAGAGACCCAGTACTTC
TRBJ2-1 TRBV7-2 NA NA CASSLATLYNEQFF TGTGCCAGCAGCTTAGCGACTTTATACAATGAGCAGTTCTTC
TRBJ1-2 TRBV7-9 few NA CASSTRTDYGYTF TGTGCCAGCAGCACCAGGACAGACTATGGCTACACCTTC
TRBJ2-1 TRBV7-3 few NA CASSSGPSDEQFF TGTGCCAGCAGCTCGGGACCAAGCGATGAGCAGTTCTTC
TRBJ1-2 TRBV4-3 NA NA CASSQEGQGFVGYTF TGCGCCAGCAGCCAAGAAGGCCAGGGATTCGTGGGCTACACCTTC